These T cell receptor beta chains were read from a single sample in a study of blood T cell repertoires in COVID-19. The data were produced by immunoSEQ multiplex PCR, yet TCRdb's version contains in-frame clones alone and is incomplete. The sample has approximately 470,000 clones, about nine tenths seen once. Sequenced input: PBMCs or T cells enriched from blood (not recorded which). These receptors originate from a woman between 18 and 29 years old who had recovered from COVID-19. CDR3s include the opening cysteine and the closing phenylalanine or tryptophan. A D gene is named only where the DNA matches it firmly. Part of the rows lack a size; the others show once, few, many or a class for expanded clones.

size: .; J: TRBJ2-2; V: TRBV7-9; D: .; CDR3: CASSPYPGHPNTGELFF; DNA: TGTGCCAGCAGCCCTTACCCGGGACATCCAAACACCGGGGAGCTGTTTTTT
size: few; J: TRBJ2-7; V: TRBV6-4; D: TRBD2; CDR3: CASSALAEGYEQYF; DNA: TGTGCCAGCAGTGCACTAGCGGAGGGCTACGAGCAGTACTTC
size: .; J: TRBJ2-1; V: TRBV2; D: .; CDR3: CASSEARETNRYNEQFF; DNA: TGTGCCAGCAGTGAAGCAAGGGAGACTAATAGGTACAATGAGCAGTTCTTC
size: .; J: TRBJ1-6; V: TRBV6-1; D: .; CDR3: CASSDTRDSPLHF; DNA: TGTGCCAGCAGTGATACGAGGGATTCACCCCTCCACTTT
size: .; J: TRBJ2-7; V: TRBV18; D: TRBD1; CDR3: CASSPSGQGSYEQYF; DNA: TGTGCCAGCTCACCAAGTGGACAGGGGTCTTACGAGCAGTACTTC
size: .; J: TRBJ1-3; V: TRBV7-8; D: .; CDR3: CASSLFGGGGNTIYF; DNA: TGTGCCAGCAGCTTATTTGGGGGAGGAGGAAACACCATATATTTT
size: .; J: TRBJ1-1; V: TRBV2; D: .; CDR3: CASSEEAVLEAFF; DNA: TGTGCCAGCAGTGAAGAGGCGGTTCTTGAAGCTTTCTTT
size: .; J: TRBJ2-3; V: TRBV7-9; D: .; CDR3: CASSLTDTQYF; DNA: TGTGCCAGCAGCCTAACAGATACGCAGTATTTT
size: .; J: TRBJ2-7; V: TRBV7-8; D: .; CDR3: CASSLESIQGHEQYF; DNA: TGTGCCAGCAGCTTAGAGAGTATTCAGGGCCACGAGCAGTACTTC
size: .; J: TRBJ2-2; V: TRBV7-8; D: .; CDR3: CASSLSRVPHLAYPGELFF; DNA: TGTGCCAGCAGCCTTTCTAGAGTCCCTCACCTAGCGTACCCCGGGGAGCTGTTTTTT
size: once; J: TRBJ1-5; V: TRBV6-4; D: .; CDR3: CASSPLGGSNQPQHF; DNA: TGTGCCAGCTCGCCTTTGGGGGGGAGCAATCAGCCCCAGCATTTT
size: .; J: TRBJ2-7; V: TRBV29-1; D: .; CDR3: CSGGGRSANEQYF; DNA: TGCAGCGGTGGGGGCAGGAGCGCCAACGAGCAGTACTTC
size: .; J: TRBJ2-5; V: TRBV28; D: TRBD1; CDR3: CASSTGALPETQYF; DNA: TGTGCCAGCAGTACAGGGGCCTTGCCCGAGACCCAGTACTTC
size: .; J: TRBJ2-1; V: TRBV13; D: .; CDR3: CASSLVASSEQFF; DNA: TGTGCCAGCAGCTTAGTCGCTAGTAGTGAGCAGTTCTTC
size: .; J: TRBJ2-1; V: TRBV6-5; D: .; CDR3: CASSMTPAQSGEQFF; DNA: TGTGCCAGCAGTATGACTCCCGCGCAGTCGGGTGAGCAGTTCTTC
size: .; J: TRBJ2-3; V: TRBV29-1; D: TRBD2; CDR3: CSVGTSGPTDTQYF; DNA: TGCAGCGTCGGGACTAGCGGACCCACAGATACGCAGTATTTT
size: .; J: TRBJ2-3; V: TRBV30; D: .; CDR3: CAWSILISTDTQYF; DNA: TGTGCCTGGAGCATACTAATTAGCACAGATACGCAGTATTTT
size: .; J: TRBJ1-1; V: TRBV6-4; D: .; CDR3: CASSPEEGTEAFF; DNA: TGTGCCAGCAGCCCAGAGGAAGGCACTGAAGCTTTCTTT
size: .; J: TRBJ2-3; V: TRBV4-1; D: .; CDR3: CASSQGPWRGKDTQYF; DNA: TGCGCCAGCAGCCAAGGGCCTTGGCGGGGTAAAGATACGCAGTATTTT
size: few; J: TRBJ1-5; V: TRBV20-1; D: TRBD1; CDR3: CSASWTGQPQHF; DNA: TGCAGTGCTAGTTGGACAGGTCAGCCCCAGCATTTT
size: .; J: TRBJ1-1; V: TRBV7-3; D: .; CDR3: CASSLEVNTEAFF; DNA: TGTGCCAGCAGCTTAGAGGTGAACACTGAAGCTTTCTTT
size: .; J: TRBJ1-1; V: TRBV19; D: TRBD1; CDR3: CASSPSGQGIRLTEAFF; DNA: TGTGCCAGTAGCCCGTCGGGACAGGGGATCCGACTCACTGAAGCTTTCTTT
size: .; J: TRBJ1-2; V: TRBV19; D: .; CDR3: CASSDRGGKGYTF; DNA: TGTGCCAGTAGCGATAGAGGAGGAAAGGGCTACACCTTC
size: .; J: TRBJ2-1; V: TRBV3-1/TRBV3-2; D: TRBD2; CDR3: CASGMTSGGYNEQFF; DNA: TGTGCCAGTGGGATGACTAGCGGGGGGTACAATGAGCAGTTCTTC
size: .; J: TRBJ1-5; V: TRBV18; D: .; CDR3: CASRDYSNQPQHF; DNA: TGTGCCAGCCGGGACTATAGCAATCAGCCCCAGCATTTT
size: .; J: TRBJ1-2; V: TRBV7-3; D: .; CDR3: CASSSPYGYTF; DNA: TGTGCCAGCAGCTCCCCTTATGGCTACACCTTC
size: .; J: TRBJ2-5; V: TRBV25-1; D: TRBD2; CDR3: CASSPTSGVGGETQYF; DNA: TGTGCCAGCAGCCCGACTAGCGGGGTTGGGGGAGAGACCCAGTACTTC
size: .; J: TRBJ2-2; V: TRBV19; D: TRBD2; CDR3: CASSITASGGLRTGELFF; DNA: TGTGCCAGTAGTATAACGGCTAGCGGGGGCCTCAGGACCGGGGAGCTGTTTTTT
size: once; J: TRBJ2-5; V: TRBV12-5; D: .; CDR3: CASGLDNQETQYF; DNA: TGTGCTAGTGGTTTGGACAATCAAGAGACCCAGTACTTC
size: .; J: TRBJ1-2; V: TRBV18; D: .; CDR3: CASSLQGANYGYTF; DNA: TGTGCCAGCTCACTACAGGGAGCCAACTATGGCTACACCTTC
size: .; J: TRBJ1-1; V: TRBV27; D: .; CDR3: CASSLTGNTEAFF; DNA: TGTGCCAGCAGTTTAACGGGGAACACTGAAGCTTTCTTT
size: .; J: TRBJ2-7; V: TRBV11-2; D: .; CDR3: CASSLEEPIPGHGTYEQYF; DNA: TGTGCCAGCAGCTTAGAGGAGCCTATTCCGGGACACGGTACCTACGAGCAGTACTTC
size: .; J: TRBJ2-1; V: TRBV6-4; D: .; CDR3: CALSRDVGGKGIHNEQFF; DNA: TGTGCCCTGTCTAGAGACGTAGGCGGGAAAGGGATCCACAATGAGCAGTTCTTC
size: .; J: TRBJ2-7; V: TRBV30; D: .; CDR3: CAWSDSYPTYEQYF; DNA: TGTGCCTGGAGTGACAGTTACCCGACCTACGAGCAGTACTTC
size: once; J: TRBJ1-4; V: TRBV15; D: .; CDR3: CATSRGGEKLFF; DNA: TGTGCCACCAGCAGGGGGGGTGAAAAACTGTTTTTT
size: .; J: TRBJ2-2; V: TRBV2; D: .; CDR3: CATLRDSGGELFF; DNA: TGTGCCACCCTCAGGGACTCAGGCGGGGAGCTGTTTTTT
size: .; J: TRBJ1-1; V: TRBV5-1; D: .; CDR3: CASSLTGNRGAEAFF; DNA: TGCGCCAGCAGCTTGACCGGAAACCGGGGGGCTGAAGCTTTCTTT
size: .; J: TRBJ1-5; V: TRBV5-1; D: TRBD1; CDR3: CASSLGTVNQPQHF; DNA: TGCGCCAGCAGCTTAGGGACAGTGAATCAGCCCCAGCATTTT
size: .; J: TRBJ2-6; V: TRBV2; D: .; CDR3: CASIGSPYLSSGANVLTF; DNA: TGTGCCAGCATCGGGAGCCCATACCTTTCCTCTGGGGCCAACGTCCTGACTTTC
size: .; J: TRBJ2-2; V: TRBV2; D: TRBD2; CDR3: CASSGSLAGVNTGELFF; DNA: TGTGCCAGCAGTGGGTCACTAGCGGGGGTAAACACCGGGGAGCTGTTTTTT
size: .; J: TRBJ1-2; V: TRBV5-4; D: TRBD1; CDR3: CASSPGLLDRVGGGYTF; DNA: TGTGCCAGCAGCCCCGGTCTCTTGGACAGGGTCGGTGGGGGCTACACCTTC
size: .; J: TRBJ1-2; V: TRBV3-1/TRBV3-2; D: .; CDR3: CASSQGAGGYTF; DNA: TGTGCCAGCAGCCAAGGCGCGGGTGGCTACACCTTC
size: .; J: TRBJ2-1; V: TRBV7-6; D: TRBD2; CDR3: CASSLIAGGPEWNEQFF; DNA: TGTGCCAGCAGCTTAATAGCGGGGGGACCGGAATGGAATGAGCAGTTCTTC
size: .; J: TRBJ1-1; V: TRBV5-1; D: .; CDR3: CASSMQGYGTEAFF; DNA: TGCGCCAGCAGCATGCAGGGTTATGGCACTGAAGCTTTCTTT
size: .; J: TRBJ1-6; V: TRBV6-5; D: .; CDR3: CASSYDGREAPLHF; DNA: TGTGCCAGCAGTTACGACGGCAGGGAGGCACCCCTCCACTTT
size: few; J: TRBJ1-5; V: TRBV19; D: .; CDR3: CASSIIHYSNQPQHF; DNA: TGTGCCAGTAGTATTATACATTATAGCAATCAGCCCCAGCATTTT
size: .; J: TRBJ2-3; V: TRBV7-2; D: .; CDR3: CASGLRQPDTQYF; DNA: TGTGCCAGCGGACTGCGCCAGCCAGATACGCAGTATTTT
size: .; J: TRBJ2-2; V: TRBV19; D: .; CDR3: CASSIGSWNSGELFF; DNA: TGTGCCAGTAGTATCGGGTCTTGGAATTCCGGGGAGCTGTTTTTT
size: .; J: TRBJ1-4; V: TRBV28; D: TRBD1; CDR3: CASSSLPLDRGGDEKLFF; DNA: TGTGCCAGCAGTTCCCTACCCCTGGACAGGGGAGGGGATGAAAAACTGTTTTTT
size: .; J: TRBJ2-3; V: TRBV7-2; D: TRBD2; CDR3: CASSLGLAGTTDTQYF; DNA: TGTGCCAGCAGCTTGGGACTAGCGGGGACAACAGATACGCAGTATTTT
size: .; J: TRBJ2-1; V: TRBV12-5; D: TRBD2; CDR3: CASGPPPGLAGRLGNEQFF; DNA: TGTGCTAGTGGCCCCCCGCCGGGACTAGCGGGGCGGCTGGGGAATGAGCAGTTCTTC
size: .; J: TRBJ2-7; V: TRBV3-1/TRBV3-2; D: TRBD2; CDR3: CASSQALAGGHPQYF; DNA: TGTGCCAGCAGCCAAGCCCTAGCGGGGGGCCATCCGCAGTACTTC
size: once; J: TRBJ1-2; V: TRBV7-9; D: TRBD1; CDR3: CASSFGDRGAYTF; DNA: TGTGCCAGCAGCTTCGGGGACAGGGGGGCCTACACCTTC
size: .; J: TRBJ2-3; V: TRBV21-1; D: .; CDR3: CASSKASRVRTDTQYF; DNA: TGTGCCAGCAGCAAAGCGAGCAGGGTGAGAACAGATACGCAGTATTTT
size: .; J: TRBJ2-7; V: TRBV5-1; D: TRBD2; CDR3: CASSPVTSGGGYEQYF; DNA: TGCGCCAGCAGCCCGGTGACTAGCGGGGGGGGCTACGAGCAGTACTTC
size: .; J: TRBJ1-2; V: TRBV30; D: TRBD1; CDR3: CAWIKGQRNYGYTF; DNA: TGTGCCTGGATCAAGGGACAGAGGAACTATGGCTACACCTTC